This TCR beta chain was sequenced during a study of T cells in Graves' hyperthyroidism and ophthalmopathy. Study at large: Peripheral blood was collected at initial diagnosis, before any treatment. Study-wide findings and caveats: The majority of expanded thyroid clonotypes above 0.001 also appeared in blood.

Amplification yielded TCR beta CDR3 regions, with RNA transcripts as the source. The study used the HTBI primer set for a first-round RT-PCR of the TCR CDR3. TCRdb re-analysed the multiplex PCR reads in MiXCR, keeping a single row per CDR3 protein. Among 150,000 to 200,000 distinct CDR3 sequences listed, just under 9.5% were seen once. In the case of this clonotype: Its antigen is undetermined.

V gave up 1 base and J gave up 7 bases; unmatched junction bases: 6. CDR1 is SGHDT, CDR2 YYEEEE, per germline. The CDR3 has 15 residues. The blood specimen was taken at initial hyperthyroidism diagnosis, before any ophthalmopathy symptoms. The PBMCs studied were ones that came from roughly 9.1 ml fresh peripheral blood. The chain is built from TRBV5-6 and TRBJ1-5, with 9 bases matching TRBD1. Specimen: blood. The receptor comes from a young woman with Graves' hyperthyroidism that later progressed to Graves' ophthalmopathy. The CDR3 DNA reads TGTGCCAGCAGCTTGACGGGACAGGGTGGCCAGCCCCAGCATTTT. It encodes CASSLTGQGGQPQHF.